This T cell receptor (beta chain) was identified in a study of Ad26.COV2.S vaccination and SARS-CoV-2 variants. Study results and caveats: Breadth of non-spike TCRs did not differ between vaccinees and placebo recipients. Marked by substantial breadth, spike-specific CD8+ and CD4+ T cell responses were reportedly seen after vaccination. Spike-specific TCR breadth in vaccine recipients exceeded that seen in placebo recipients. Possible underestimation of total T cell responses by the TCR breadth and depth analyses was noted.

Measured with immunoSEQ multiplex PCR; TCRdb has only the in-frame clones, and not every one. The repertoire holds 300,000 to 450,000 clones, with about 91% as singletons. With respect to this clone: Its antigen remains unidentified.

This CDR3 is built from 15 residues. J lost 3 bases, V lost 3 bases, and 8 bases had no gene match. Germline V gene data show CDR1 as DFQATT and CDR2 as SNEGSKA (reference sequence). The receptor's source is a human donor who had recovered from COVID-19. This rearrangement joins TRBV20-1 to TRBJ2-5, with TRBD2 matching over 9 bases. This material consisted of peripheral blood, taken after recovery from COVID-19. The CDR3 protein is CSASNVPSGEETQYF. The CDR3 region has the DNA TGCAGTGCTAGTAATGTTCCTAGCGGGGAAGAGACCCAGTACTTC.